The clone carrying this T cell receptor beta chain was recorded a few times. Its antigen is unidentified. The sample belongs to a study of regulatory T cells in long-lasting Graves disease. Study findings and constraints: Persistent patients shared about 2,800 public clonotypes among themselves. Newly diagnosed patients shared fewer, at about 890. TRBV28, TRBJ1-2 and TRBJ2-5 were favored in persistent disease. Because few samples were included, accuracy may have been lower.

Time point of the sample: newly diagnosed GD, antithyroid drugs for less than 3 months. Extracted PBMC RNA gave rise to the TCR library. Assembly of TCR beta libraries relied on iRepertoire HTBI primers together with Arm-PCR of CDR3 regions. MiXCR, applied by TCRdb to the multiplex PCR reads, yields one record per CDR3 protein. The profile shows under 400,000 distinct CDR3 sequences, about a sixth of them singletons. Germline V gene data show CDR1 as SGHRS and CDR2 as YFSETQ. This CDR3 region has 14 residues. The ends lost 0 bases at V and 3 bases at J; junction bases unmatched: 1. These same records also appear under a second study, on T cells in Graves' hyperthyroidism and ophthalmopathy. That investigation notes: Most clonotypes expanded in thyroid above 0.001 were likewise present in blood.

The sequence came from a man aged 40-49 years with Graves disease. The material was peripheral blood mononuclear cells (PBMCs), obtained at new diagnosis, from a patient treated with antithyroid drugs. The rearrangement joins TRBV5-1 to TRBJ2-3, with 7 bases fitting TRBD2. The DNA for the CDR3 is TGCGCCAGCAGCTTGGACGGGGGGACAGATACGCAGTATTTT. Translating gives CASSLDGGTDTQYF.